These 20 T cell receptor beta chains share one sample of origin, sequenced in a study of shared clonotypes between healthy human individuals. The repertoire was sequenced with immunoSEQ multiplex PCR; TCRdb's copy has only in-frame clones and lacks some. The sample includes around 2.1 million clones, more than 85% of them seen just once. Naive CD8 populations comprised CD45RO-negative cells positively selected for CCR7, excluding terminally differentiated effector memory CD45RA+ cells. The sample consisted of naive CD8+ T cells from PBMCs. The origin of the receptors is a young man in good health. Some clones in this sample may be carry-over from other donors' samples.

The gene calls are TRBV4-3 and TRBJ1-5, with 7 bases identical to TRBD1. The CDR3 extends over 14 amino acids. Trimming removed 4 bases from V and 6 bases from J; junction bases left unmatched: 6. Germline V CDR1 and CDR2: LGHNA, YSLEER. The CDR3 here is CASSPYRGGQPQHF. The CDR3 DNA follows: TGCGCCAGCAGCCCTTACAGGGGAGGTCAGCCCCAGCATTTT.

This clone was recorded only once. The rearrangement joins TRBV4-3 to TRBJ2-3, with 7 bases matching TRBD2. V was clipped by 0 bases and J by 1 base; unmatched bases: 7. Germline V gene sequence: CDR1 LGHNA, CDR2 YSLEER. The CDR3 runs 17 residues. The CDR3 DNA is TGCGCCAGCAGCCAAGAGGGGAGCGGGATTGGCACAGATACGCAGTATTTT. Translating gives CASSQEGSGIGTDTQYF.

This chain uses TRBV11-3 with TRBJ1-6; no reliable D call. CDR3 length: 14 residues. Germline assignment: CDR1 SGHNT and CDR2 YENEEA. Trimming left V 8 bases short and J 4 bases short, with 12 bases between. Here the CDR3 reads CASPRETYNSPLHF. CDR3 coding DNA: TGTGCCAGCCCGAGGGAGACTTATAATTCACCCCTCCACTTT.

The genes are TRBV4-1 and TRBJ2-7, with 10 bases aligning to TRBD2. The J segment lost 0 bases and the V segment lost 5 bases, leaving 4 bases of the junction unmatched. There are 15 residues in the CDR3. CDR1 is MGHRA and CDR2 is YSYEKL in the germline V gene. CDR3 sequence reads: CASSAGLADSYEQYF. As DNA, the CDR3 is TGCGCCAGCAGCGCCGGACTAGCGGACTCCTACGAGCAGTACTTC.

The genes are TRBV27 and TRBJ1-2; D ambiguous. Germline V gives CDR1 MNHEY, CDR2 SMNVEV (reference sequence). The CDR3 has 13 amino acids. Trimming removed 8 bases at V and 2 bases at J, with 12 bases between. The CDR3 DNA is TGTGCCAGCGGTGGGCAGAGCAACTATGGCTACACCTTC. It encodes CASGGQSNYGYTF.

The chain recombines TRBV7-8 with TRBJ2-7; D remains unclear. This CDR3 spans 14 amino acids. V was cut by 2 bases and J by 1 base, with 9 bases left in between. Germline lookup yields CDR1 SGHVS and CDR2 FQNEAQ. CDR3 DNA sequence: TGTGCCAGCAGCTTAACGGGTCCATCCTACGAGCAGTACTTC. Protein sequence: CASSLTGPSYEQYF. Complete variable domain (other parts from reference TRBV7-8 and TRBJ2-7): GAGVSQSPRYKVAKRGQDVALRCDPISGHVSLFWYQQALGQGPEFLTYFQNEAQLDKSGLPSDRFFAERPEGSVSTLKIQRTQQEDSAVYLCASSLTGPSYEQYFGPGTRLTVT.

The rearrangement links TRBV6-6 to TRBJ2-3, with unresolved D. V lost 5 bases, J lost 5 bases, and 17 bases lay in between. CDR1 is MNHNY, CDR2 SVGAGI, per germline (reference sequence). This CDR3 contains 15 residues. The CDR3 nucleotides read TGTGCCAGCAGTCCCGCCGAGCATCCCGGAGATACGCAGTATTTT. Its protein is CASSPAEHPGDTQYF.

The chain is built from TRBV27 and TRBJ2-3; 8 nucleotides line up with TRBD2. Germline CDR1 is MNHEY and CDR2 is SMNVEV (reference sequence). Losses at the gene ends were 4 bases for V and 3 bases for J; bases not matched to a gene: 6. CDR3 length equals 15 residues. CDR3 nucleotides: TGTGCCAGCAGTTCCTTAGCGGGAATGACAGATACGCAGTATTTT. It codes for CASSSLAGMTDTQYF.

The chain combines TRBV5-1 with TRBJ2-7; 11 positions agree with TRBD2. The CDR3 has 18 amino acids. Germline V gene sequence: CDR1 SGHRS, CDR2 YFSETQ. After removal of 1 base from V and 3 bases from J, the junction contained 12 bases not matched to a gene. The CDR3 protein is CASSLTLNSGRVDYEQYF. In DNA, the CDR3 is TGCGCCAGCAGCTTGACCCTAAATAGCGGGAGGGTCGACTACGAGCAGTACTTC.

V gene TRBV29-1 combines with J gene TRBJ2-1; TRBD1 matches at 9 bases. Germline V gene data show CDR1 as SQVTM and CDR2 as ANQGSEA. This CDR3 contains 12 residues. The J segment lost 6 bases and the V segment lost 6 bases, leaving 3 bases of the junction unmatched. The CDR3 reads CSVGQGPNEQFF. The DNA for the CDR3 is TGCAGCGTGGGACAGGGTCCCAATGAGCAGTTCTTC.

The rearrangement joins TRBV2 to TRBJ2-7; 7 nucleotides line up with TRBD2. CDR1 is SNHLY, CDR2 FYNNEI, per germline. The CDR3 is 13 residues long. J lost 3 bases, V lost 6 bases, and 5 bases had no gene match. Written as DNA, the CDR3 is TGTGCCAGCAGGTTCGGGGAGGGCTACGAGCAGTACTTC. Translated: CASRFGEGYEQYF.

The chain couples TRBV7-6 to TRBJ2-1; 7 nucleotides line up with TRBD2. Germline V gives CDR1 SGHVS, CDR2 FNYEAQ. Trimming at V came to 1 base and at J to 1 base, leaving 4 bases not matched to a gene. This CDR3 is built from 16 residues. The CDR3 here is CASSLGSGGSYNEQFF. Written as DNA, the CDR3 is TGTGCCAGCAGCTTAGGTTCGGGGGGATCCTACAATGAGCAGTTCTTC. The complete variable domain, with remaining parts taken from reference TRBV7-6 and TRBJ2-1, reads GAGVSQSPRYKVTKRGQDVALRCDPISGHVSLYWYRQALGQGPEFLTYFNYEAQQDKSGLPNDRFSAERPEGSISTLTIQRTEQRDSAMYRCASSLGSGGSYNEQFFGPGTRLTVL.

Points on this clone: The identical CDR3 is also encoded by other nucleotide sequences in the sample. This chain joins TRBV27 and TRBJ1-1; the D is unclear. V lost 3 bases and J 1 base, leaving 9 bases between the germline ends. Per the germline V gene, CDR1 is MNHEY and CDR2 is SMNVEV (reference sequence). The CDR3 extends over 14 amino acids. The CDR3 spells CASSFGWGNTEAFF. Written as DNA, the CDR3 is TGTGCCAGCAGTTTTGGGTGGGGGAACACTGAAGCTTTCTTT.

This rearrangement joins TRBV27 to TRBJ2-2; D is unclear. In germline, CDR1 is MNHEY, CDR2 SMNVEV (reference sequence). This CDR3 is built from 13 residues. Trimming left V 8 bases short and J 5 bases short, with 12 bases between. The CDR3 bases are TGTGCCAGCGGCGCTAGGTCAACCGGGGAGCTGTTTTTT. It encodes CASGARSTGELFF.

The J gene is TRBJ2-1, the V gene TRBV27, with no clear D. With 0 bases removed from V and 7 bases from J, the gap between germline ends came to 10 bases. CDR1 and CDR2 (germline): MNHEY, SMNVEV (reference sequence). The CDR3 spans 14 residues. The CDR3 region has the DNA TGTGCCAGCAGTTTATCGAGATCCGGGAATGAGCAGTTCTTC. Protein product: CASSLSRSGNEQFF.

The chain is built from TRBV4-2 and TRBJ2-7, with 7 bases lining up with TRBD2. Germline-derived CDR1 and CDR2 are LGHNA and YNFKEQ. The CDR3 consists of 13 residues. The V and J ends lost 3 bases and 2 bases, in that order; junction bases with no gene match: 1. The CDR3 DNA reads TGTGCCAGCAGCCACGGGACTACCTACGAGCAGTACTTC. It encodes CASSHGTTYEQYF.

This clone has just a few counts. The CDR3 loop reads CASSLAPASEGYTF. CDR3 nucleotide sequence: TGTGCCAGCAGCTTAGCTCCGGCATCAGAAGGCTACACCTTC. V and J are TRBV7-9 and TRBJ1-2; D remains ambiguous. The germline V and J ends were trimmed by 0 bases and 8 bases, with 13 bases remaining between them. CDR3 length: 14 amino acids. Germline CDR1 reads SEHNR; CDR2 reads FQNEAQ (reference sequence).

V and J are TRBV4-3 and TRBJ1-4; the D is unclear. Between the trimmed V and J ends, which lost 6 bases and 0 bases, there was a span of 11 bases. CDR1 is LGHNA and CDR2 is YSLEER in the germline V gene. The CDR3 has 15 amino acids. This CDR3 reads CASRQSFATNEKLFF. CDR3 nucleotides: TGCGCCAGCAGACAAAGCTTTGCAACTAATGAAAAACTGTTTTTT.

DNA of the CDR3: TGTGCCACCGGGGGACAGGGGGCGAATCAGCCCCAGCATTTT. Residues: CATGGQGANQPQHF. V is TRBV10-3 and J is TRBJ1-5; 12 positions agree with TRBD1. CDR3 size: 14 residues. Looked up from germline, CDR1 is ENHRY and CDR2 is SYGVKD. V lost 10 bases, J lost 4 bases, and 5 bases stayed unmatched.

Comments on this clone: This sample includes further DNA sequences coding for the same CDR3. The chain combines TRBV12-5 with TRBJ2-1; D is perhaps TRBD2 (6 bases). Germline CDR1 reads LGHNT; CDR2 reads FRNRAP. This CDR3 comprises 12 residues. V was shortened by 2 bases and J by 8 bases, with 7 bases between the two germline ends. In nucleotides, the CDR3 is TGTGCTAGTGGTTTGTCGGGGGATGAGCAGTTCTTC. Amino acids: CASGLSGDEQFF.